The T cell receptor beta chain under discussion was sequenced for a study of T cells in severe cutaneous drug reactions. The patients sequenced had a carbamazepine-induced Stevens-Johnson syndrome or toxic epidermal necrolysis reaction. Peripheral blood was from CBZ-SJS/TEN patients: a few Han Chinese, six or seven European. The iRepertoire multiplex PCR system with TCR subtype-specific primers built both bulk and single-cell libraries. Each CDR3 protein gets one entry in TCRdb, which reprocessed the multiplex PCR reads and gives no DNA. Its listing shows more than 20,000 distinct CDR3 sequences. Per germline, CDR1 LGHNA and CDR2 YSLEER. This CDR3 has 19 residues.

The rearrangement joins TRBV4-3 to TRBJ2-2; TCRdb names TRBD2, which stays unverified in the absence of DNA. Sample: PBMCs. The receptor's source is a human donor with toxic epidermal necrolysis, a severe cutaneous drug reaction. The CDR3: CASSQDGWQSYLPTGELFF.